Presented here are 17 T cell receptor beta chains from one specimen sequenced in a study of T cell clonotyping in hematopoietic cell transplantation. Assay used: immunoSEQ multiplex PCR; TCRdb lists only in-frame clones, some missing. The sample records 20,000 or so clones, more than 60% being singletons. Sequencing was carried out using peripheral blood mononuclear cells. Every receptor here comes from a man between 60 and 75 years old in good health. Some clones in this sample may be carry-over from other donors' samples.

The V call is TRBV29-1, the J call TRBJ2-1; TRBD2 matches 11 bases. Germline trimming cut 3 bases from V and 6 bases from J; bases unmatched to any gene: 7. This CDR3 contains 15 residues. Germline V gene sequence: CDR1 SQVTM, CDR2 ANQGSEA. CDR3 in amino acids: CSVDPTGTSGNEQFF. CDR3 nucleotides: TGCAGCGTTGACCCGACCGGGACTAGCGGCAATGAGCAGTTCTTC.

The chain recombines TRBV28 with TRBJ2-5, with a weak D call TRBD2 (5 bases). The CDR3 spans 15 residues. Per the germline V gene, CDR1 is MDHEN and CDR2 is SYDVKM. Trimming shortened V by 3 bases and J by 5 bases, and 16 bases separated the two germline ends. The CDR3 region is CASSFVVVGSETQYF. For the CDR3, the DNA is TGTGCCAGCAGTTTTGTGGTTGTGGGGAGTGAGACCCAGTACTTC. Combining the CDR3 with reference TRBV28 and TRBJ2-5 gives the whole variable domain DVKVTQSSRYLVKRTGEKVFLECVQDMDHENMFWYRQDPGLGLRLIYFSYDVKMKEKGDIPEGYSVSREKKERFSLILESASTNQTSMYLCASSFVVVGSETQYFGPGTRLLVL.

The rearrangement joins TRBV2 to TRBJ2-1, with D possibly matching TRBD1 (6 bases). From germline, CDR1 is SNHLY and CDR2 FYNNEI. V was pared by 10 bases and J by 6 bases, with 31 bases between. The CDR3 sequence is 18 residues long. CDR3 loop: CATAALQSIFDRINEQFF. The DNA of the CDR3 is TGTGCCACCGCTGCACTCCAGTCCATTTTCGACAGGATCAATGAGCAGTTCTTC.

This clone occurred a few times. The chain joins TRBV6-5 to TRBJ1-2; TRBD1 matches 8 bases. The V and J ends lost 7 bases and 6 bases, in that order; junction bases with no gene match: 7. The CDR3 has 13 amino acids. Per the germline V gene, CDR1 is MNHEY and CDR2 is SVGAGI. The CDR3 DNA sequence: TGTGCCAGCACCTCCCAGGGGGCAGATGGCTACACCTTC. It is translated as CASTSQGADGYTF.

This sequence joins TRBV2 and TRBJ2-1, with 13 bases aligning to TRBD2. After removal of 8 bases from V and 9 bases from J, the junction contained 4 bases not matched to a gene. Germline V gene sequence: CDR1 SNHLY, CDR2 FYNNEI. The CDR3 sequence is 13 residues long. In nucleotides, the CDR3 is TGTGCCAGCGCCGGGACTAGCGGGACTGAGCAGTTCTTC. Translation gives CASAGTSGTEQFF.

J is TRBJ1-3 and V is TRBV27; no reliable D call. The CDR3 covers 13 residues. V lost 4 bases and J lost 4, with 8 bases in between. Germline V gene lookup returns CDR1 MNHEY and CDR2 SMNVEV (reference sequence). CDR3 DNA: TGTGCCAGCAGTTCGGGTGGGGGAAACACCATATATTTT. Translated, it gives CASSSGGGNTIYF.

To note about this clone: Its ends do not fully match the called genes, so a read error is possible. The chain employs TRBV14 and TRBJ2-5, with 13 bases that match TRBD2. This CDR3 has 14 amino acids. Germline V CDR1 and CDR2: SGHDN, FVKESK. CDR3 in amino acids: CASSGLAGQGTQYF. The CDR3 DNA follows: TGTGCCAGTTCGGGACTAGCGGGACAAGGGACCCAGTACTTC.

This chain joins TRBV5-1 and TRBJ2-3, with D perhaps given as TRBD1 or TRBD2 (5 bases each). The ends were cut back, 0 bases at V and 5 bases at J, with 19 bases in the middle. Germline V CDR1 and CDR2: SGHRS, YFSETQ. The CDR3 length is 17 residues. The CDR3 nucleotides are TGCGCCAGCAGCTTGGAGGGCGGGTGGGGCAGCGGAGATACGCAGTATTTT. Residues: CASSLEGGWGSGDTQYF. Full variable domain (outside the CDR3, taken from reference TRBV5-1 and TRBJ2-3): KAGVTQTPRYLIKTRGQQVTLSCSPISGHRSVSWYQQTPGQGLQFLFEYFSETQRNKGNFPGRFSGRQFSNSRSEMNVSTLELGDSALYLCASSLEGGWGSGDTQYFGPGTRLTVL.

The chain carries TRBV7-9 and TRBJ2-3; either TRBD1 or TRBD2 may fit D (6 bases each). Germline loops: CDR1 SEHNR, CDR2 FQNEAQ (reference sequence). The CDR3 loop spans 13 amino acids. V was clipped by 3 bases and J by 10 bases, with 14 bases between them. The CDR3 reads CASSFRQGRSQYF. The CDR3 DNA is TGTGCCAGCAGCTTTCGGCAGGGGAGGTCGCAGTATTTT.

The chain recombines TRBV19 with TRBJ2-5, with a weak D call TRBD1 (7 bases). The CDR3 spans 17 residues. V lost 0 bases and J 1 base, leaving 15 bases between the germline ends. CDR1 is LNHDA, CDR2 SQIVND, per germline (reference sequence). The CDR3 reads CASSIDLWRGLQETQYF. The CDR3 coding sequence is TGTGCCAGTAGTATAGATCTATGGAGGGGGCTCCAAGAGACCCAGTACTTC.

This rearrangement joins TRBV19 to TRBJ1-5; D perhaps matches TRBD1 (5 bases). V lost 5 bases and J lost 0, with 20 bases in between. Germline V gene sequence: CDR1 LNHDA, CDR2 SQIVND (reference sequence). CDR3 size: 18 residues. The CDR3 spells CASSPGTGGFYSNQPQHF. As DNA, the CDR3 is TGTGCCAGTAGTCCGGGGACCGGCGGATTTTATAGCAATCAGCCCCAGCATTTT.

The J gene is TRBJ1-1, the V gene TRBV18, with D unclear. Germline CDR1 is KGHSH and CDR2 is LQKENI. CDR3 length equals 14 residues. V lost 5 bases, J lost 1 base, and 11 bases lay in between. The CDR3 DNA follows: TGTGCCAGCTCAGCTGGTAGGGCGAACACTGAAGCTTTCTTT. Translation: CASSAGRANTEAFF. The entire variable domain, with the rest obtained from reference TRBV18 and TRBJ1-1, is as follows: NAGVMQNPRHLVRRRGQEARLRCSPMKGHSHVYWYRQLPEEGLKFMVYLQKENIIDESGMPKERFSAEFPKEGPSILRIQQVVRGDSAAYFCASSAGRANTEAFFGQGTRLTVV.

The V call is TRBV5-4, the J call TRBJ2-5; 7 bases map to TRBD1. The CDR3 is made up of 13 amino acids. The germline gives CDR1 SGHNT, CDR2 YYREEE (reference sequence). The junction had 0 bases not matched to a gene; V was cut back by 1 base and J by 3 bases. The DNA for the CDR3 is TGTGCCAGCAGCTTGACAGGGGAAGAGACCCAGTACTTC. Its translation is CASSLTGEETQYF.

As to this clone: One junction end disagrees with the germline gene, perhaps due to a read error. The chain links TRBV7-2 to TRBJ2-5; 12 bases are shared with TRBD2. CDR1 is SGHTA, CDR2 FQGNSA, per germline. This CDR3 is 15 amino acids long. The CDR3 loop is CASSWSGLAGREQHF. The CDR3 DNA reads as TGTGCCAGCAGCTGGAGCGGACTAGCGGGACGGGAGCAGCACTTC.

This chain links TRBV5-4 with TRBJ1-5; 7 positions agree with TRBD1. The V gene end was trimmed by 1 base and the J gene end by 0 bases; junction bases not matched to a gene: 1. The CDR3 has 15 residues. Per the germline V gene, CDR1 is SGHNT and CDR2 is YYREEE (reference sequence). The CDR3 sequence is CASSLTGDSNQPQHF. In DNA form, the CDR3 reads TGTGCCAGCAGCTTGACAGGGGATAGCAATCAGCCCCAGCATTTT.

This chain joins TRBV11-2 and TRBJ1-1, with 7 positions matching TRBD1. J gave up 10 bases and V 5 bases, and 10 bases lay outside the gene matches. The CDR3 is 13 residues long. Per germline, CDR1 SGHAT and CDR2 FQNNGV. The CDR3 spells CASSNSGAGGAFF. CDR3 coding DNA: TGTGCCAGCAGCAACTCCGGGGCAGGGGGAGCTTTCTTT.

The rearrangement joins TRBV28 to TRBJ2-3; the D gene is possibly TRBD1 (5 bases). This CDR3 has 13 amino acids. Germline CDR1 reads MDHEN; CDR2 reads SYDVKM. Trimming stripped 8 bases from V and 0 bases from J, with 9 bases between. The DNA for the CDR3 is TGTGCCAGCGGGGCCTCTAGCACAGATACGCAGTATTTT. Translating gives CASGASSTDTQYF.